This entry lists 14 T cell receptor beta chains sequenced from one sample in a study of shared clonotypes between healthy human individuals. The table came from immunoSEQ multiplex PCR; TCRdb's copy has only in-frame clones and leaves some out. The sample contains roughly 2 million clones, 95% of which appear only once. The sample consisted of naive CD4+ T cells sorted from blood. Stated subset: CD45RA+ positively selected. These receptors all come from a man aged 18 to 30 in good health.

This sequence joins TRBV14 and TRBJ2-5; TRBD1 might be the D (5 bases). Germline CDR1 and CDR2: SGHDN and FVKESK. Trimming shortened V by 6 bases and J by 5 bases, and 22 bases separated the two germline ends. The CDR3 length is 16 residues. The CDR3 coding sequence is TGTGCCAGCAGTAAGGGGCTTGGCAACATTCGTGAGACCCAGTACTTC. This encodes CASSKGLGNIRETQYF.

Points on this clone: At the DNA level, this CDR3 is encoded by other sequences in the same sample as well. The chain recombines TRBV19 with TRBJ2-7; TRBD1 aligns across 7 bases. V trimming: 8 bases; J trimming: 2 bases; junction bases outside the gene matches: 3. The V gene's germline CDR1 is LNHDA and CDR2 SQIVND (reference sequence). The CDR3 covers 12 residues. The CDR3 sequence is CASSGTAYEQYF. In DNA form, the CDR3 reads TGTGCCAGTTCCGGGACAGCCTACGAGCAGTACTTC.

The chain carries TRBV19 and TRBJ1-2; TRBD1 matches at 12 bases. The CDR3 is 15 amino acids. Germline assignment: CDR1 LNHDA and CDR2 SQIVND (reference sequence). J lost 4 bases, V lost 5 bases, and 5 bases had no gene match. This CDR3 reads CASSPGQGAIYGYTF. The CDR3, as DNA: TGTGCCAGTAGTCCGGGACAGGGGGCCATCTATGGCTACACCTTC. Together with reference TRBV19 and TRBJ1-2, the CDR3 gives the full variable domain: DGGITQSPKYLFRKEGQNVTLSCEQNLNHDAMYWYRQDPGQGLRLIYYSQIVNDFQKGDIAEGYSVSREKKESFPLTVTSAQKNPTAFYLCASSPGQGAIYGYTFGSGTRLTVV.

The genes are TRBV6-6 and TRBJ2-1, with 10 nucleotides matching TRBD1. CDR1 is MNHNY and CDR2 is SVGAGI in the germline V gene (reference sequence). Trimming cost V 5 bases and J 6 bases; bases outside gene matches: 7. The CDR3 contains 15 residues. The CDR3 DNA reads TGTGCCAGCAGTCACCGGGACAGGGGATCCAATGAGCAGTTCTTC. It specifies CASSHRDRGSNEQFF.

This rearrangement joins TRBV9 to TRBJ2-1; 11 bases match TRBD2. J was trimmed by 7 bases and V by 0 bases; bases with no gene match: 12. Germline V CDR1 and CDR2: SGDLS, YYNGEE. This CDR3 comprises 18 residues. Here the CDR3 reads CASSVGSLAGVSWNEQFF. CDR3 in DNA: TGTGCCAGCAGCGTAGGGTCACTAGCGGGAGTATCGTGGAATGAGCAGTTCTTC.

This chain connects TRBV28 to TRBJ1-2, with D maybe TRBD1 (6 bases). V shed 2 bases and J shed 12 bases, with 16 bases lying between them. The germline gives CDR1 MDHEN, CDR2 SYDVKM. CDR3 size: 13 residues. CDR3 sequence: CASSLQGTRSNTF. The CDR3 DNA is TGTGCCAGCAGTTTACAGGGGACAAGAAGTAACACCTTC.

The genes are TRBV7-9 and TRBJ1-6; D unclear. Trimming removed 5 bases from V and 6 bases from J, with 5 bases in between. Per germline, CDR1 SEHNR and CDR2 FQNEAQ (reference sequence). This CDR3 is 12 amino acids long. CDR3 protein: CASSDINSPLHF. The CDR3 coding sequence is TGTGCCAGCAGCGATATTAATTCACCCCTCCACTTT.

The chain uses TRBV10-3 and TRBJ2-5; TRBD2 might be the D (5 bases). From germline, CDR1 is ENHRY and CDR2 SYGVKD. V was cut by 5 bases and J by 3 bases, with 10 bases left in between. The CDR3 runs to 13 residues. This CDR3 reads CAISRGIEETQYF. In nucleotides, the CDR3 is TGTGCCATCAGTCGAGGGATTGAAGAGACCCAGTACTTC.

The rearrangement joins TRBV6-1 to TRBJ2-7; 9 nucleotides match TRBD1. CDR3 length: 14 amino acids. With V trimmed by 7 bases and J by 5 bases, 9 bases remained unmatched. The germline V gene encodes CDR1 MNHNS and CDR2 SASEGT. CDR3 DNA sequence: TGTGCCAGCAATCTACAGGGGGCTGGGGACGAGCAGTACTTC. Protein: CASNLQGAGDEQYF.

The chain uses TRBV18 and TRBJ2-5; no definite D call. V gave up 5 bases and J gave up 2 bases, with 6 bases separating them. The CDR3 runs 12 residues. Germline V CDR1 and CDR2: KGHSH, LQKENI. The DNA for the CDR3 is TGTGCCAGCTCATCGATGCAAGAGACCCAGTACTTC. Translating it yields CASSSMQETQYF.

V and J are TRBV6-1 and TRBJ1-2; D remains unclear. CDR1 and CDR2 from the germline V gene are MNHNS and SASEGT. The CDR3 covers 15 residues. The germline V and J ends were trimmed by 8 bases and 2 bases, with 18 bases remaining between them. The CDR3 reads CASSGGQLGNYGYTF. The CDR3 coding sequence is TGTGCCAGCTCCGGAGGGCAGCTTGGGAACTATGGCTACACCTTC.

The chain employs TRBV2 and TRBJ2-5; 8 bases map to TRBD2. CDR1 and CDR2 from the germline V gene are SNHLY and FYNNEI. The CDR3 extends over 15 amino acids. Trimming at V came to 8 bases and at J to 5 bases, leaving 13 bases not matched to a gene. The CDR3 loop is CASGRSAGGRETQYF. The CDR3 DNA is TGTGCCAGCGGTCGGAGCGCGGGGGGTAGGGAGACCCAGTACTTC.

This chain joins TRBV6-6 and TRBJ1-5; D is perhaps TRBD1 (5 bases). CDR1 MNHNY and CDR2 SVGAGI come from the germline V gene (reference sequence). The CDR3 extends over 16 amino acids. V shed 0 bases and J shed 2 bases, with 11 bases lying between them. CDR3 sequence: CASSYSVGAGNQPQHF. The DNA of the CDR3 is TGTGCCAGCAGTTACTCTGTAGGGGCCGGCAATCAGCCCCAGCATTTT.

The V gene is TRBV11-2, the J gene TRBJ2-7, with D tentatively TRBD1 (6 bases). V lost 5 bases to trimming and J lost 1 base, with 12 bases between them. CDR3 length equals 14 residues. In germline, CDR1 is SGHAT, CDR2 FQNNGV. The CDR3 sequence: CASSLGHLSYEQYF. The DNA for the CDR3 is TGTGCCAGCAGCCTGGGACACCTATCCTACGAGCAGTACTTC.